This TCR beta chain was captured in a study of glioma-infiltrating T cells (dated by TCRdb to 2016 to 2017). The study in broad terms: Glioma tissue, non-neoplastic brain tissue and matched peripheral blood mononuclear cells were used as sources from which TCR alpha- and beta-chain repertoires were sequenced. To gauge divergence between tissue and blood T-cell populations, every tissue-infiltrating repertoire was compared against the peripheral blood repertoire from the same patient. The paired cohort comprised three low-grade glioma patients, eight or nine primary glioblastoma patients and three non-glioma patients contributing non-neoplastic brain tissue.

For this clonotype: Its antigen remains undetermined. Sequence at one end of the junction differs from germline and may be a read error.

Broader findings and caveats from the paper: Group comparisons were based on small numbers of patients: three non-neoplastic, three low-grade glioma and several glioblastoma patients. VJ-independent divergence between tissue and blood was found to be below expectation in non-neoplastic patients but above expectation in all gliomas, particularly low-grade gliomas. Very few CDR3 sequences were shared between tissue and blood, attributed to high CDR3 diversity and limited sampling.

The iRepertoire nested amplicon-rescue multiplex PCR (arm-PCR) platform was used to amplify TCR alpha and beta CDR3 regions from RNA. For one-step reverse transcription and amplification, 100-400 ng of tissue mRNA or PBMC total RNA was used as input. Following bead purification, Illumina adapters were added by a secondary multiplex PCR, and the libraries were gel-purified between 200 and 400 bp. Libraries carried internal 6-nucleotide barcodes used for demultiplexing. Libraries were sequenced on an Illumina MiSeq with 2x220 or 2x250 nucleotide paired-end reads. The study's own analysis went as follows. Paired reads were merged using FLASH 1.2.11 and aligned with BWA-MEM to the GRCh37 human genome, and TRA and TRB reads were then extracted. An IMGT-derived reference of cassette sequences and CDR3 motifs, with pseudogenes included, was used for V and J assignment. Reads were translated in three frames, and productive CDR3s were defined as those with a C...FGXG motif and no stop codons. Clonotypes were defined as unique combinations of V-J cassette pair and CDR3 amino acid sequence. Reads were filtered by Hamming distance, thresholded by each sample's sequence error rate in mapped regions. The public reads were quality trimmed at Q25 with fastp and then assembled into clones with MiXCR by TCRdb, keeping productive beta chains. Merged by CDR3 protein, the rows form single entries marked with the most common genes and DNA. None of the V and J calls come from the authors' own analysis; TCRdb made them. The sample includes under 200,000 distinct CDR3 sequences, with about 47% observed a single time. 5.2% of the sample is taken by the ten largest.

Sequencing was performed on glioma tissue, nonneoplastic brain tissue, or PBMCs (not recorded which). The clonotype originates from a human donor with low-grade glioma or glioblastoma, undergoing nonglioma brain surgery, or in good health (not recorded which).

The CDR3 protein is CSAGPTGYGPPLNF. In nucleotide form, the sequence is TGCAGTGCTGGCCCGACAGGGTACGGCCCACCCCTCAACTTT. The chain was built from TRBV20-1 and TRBJ1-6, and TRBD1 aligns with 7 junction nucleotides. The germline V gene (reference sequence) gives CDR1 as DFQATT and CDR2 as SNEGSKA. Inclusive of the bounding cysteine and phenylalanine, the CDR3 is 14 residues long. CDR3 DNA only is kept here, 42 bases in frame from base 1.